These 27 T cell receptor beta chains came from one sample sequenced in a study of T-cell reconstitution after alpha-beta-depleted transplantation in children. Unique molecular identifiers were built into the TCRbeta library. One entry per CDR3 protein, called by TCRdb with MiXCR from the PCR reads. In the table there are 530,000 or so distinct CDR3 sequences, 20% to 30% of which are singletons. This specimen was PBMCs, taken before TCRalphabeta/CD19-depleted stem cell transplant. These receptors were obtained from a boy in the first two years of life with Wiskott-Aldrich syndrome, due to receive a stem cell transplant.

This clonotype appeared a few times. The rearrangement links TRBV20-1 to TRBJ1-6; D possibly corresponds to TRBD1 (5 bases). Trimming removed 0 bases at V and 8 bases at J, with 14 bases between. This CDR3 has 15 residues. Per germline, CDR1 DFQATT and CDR2 SNEGSKA (reference sequence). CDR3 sequence: CSARDPGRVDSPLHF. CDR3 in DNA: TGCAGTGCTAGAGATCCCGGCAGGGTGGATTCACCCCTCCACTTT.

V and J are TRBV19 and TRBJ2-2; D not resolved. The germline gives CDR1 LNHDA, CDR2 SQIVND (reference sequence). The CDR3 loop spans 14 amino acids. V dropped 11 bases and J dropped 1 base, with 14 bases sitting between them. The CDR3 reads CAPVRSGNTGELFF. For the CDR3, the DNA is TGTGCCCCAGTAAGGTCAGGGAACACCGGGGAGCTGTTTTTT.

This clonotype was counted only a few times. The CDR3 region is CASSLRRGTSGSPGYEQYF. In DNA, the CDR3 is TGTGCCAGCAGCTTGAGGAGGGGGACTAGCGGGTCCCCAGGGTACGAGCAGTACTTC. This chain connects TRBV5-4 to TRBJ2-7, with 12 bases fitting TRBD2. The CDR3 consists of 19 residues. Germline V gene sequence: CDR1 SGHNT, CDR2 YYREEE (reference sequence). Trimming cost V 1 base and J 4 bases; bases outside gene matches: 15.

In DNA form, the CDR3 reads TGCAGTGCTAATCGAAGGGTAGCAGATACGCAGTATTTT. This codes for CSANRRVADTQYF. The chain employs TRBV20-1 and TRBJ2-3, with no clear D. Trimming left V 4 bases short and J 4 bases short, with 12 bases between. The length of the CDR3 is 13 residues. Germline loops: CDR1 DFQATT, CDR2 SNEGSKA (reference sequence).

This rearrangement joins TRBV7-8 to TRBJ2-3, with 10 positions matching TRBD1. Germline V gene data show CDR1 as SGHVS and CDR2 as FQNEAQ. J lost 2 bases, V lost 7 bases, and 12 bases had no gene match. CDR3 length: 17 amino acids. Here the CDR3 DNA reads TGTGCCAGCACCCTAGGGGGGGGGACAGGGGTCACAGATACGCAGTATTTT. This sequence encodes CASTLGGGTGVTDTQYF.

This clonotype was seen once. V gene TRBV2 combines with J gene TRBJ1-4; perhaps TRBD1 as D (5 bases). The CDR3 has 15 amino acids. Trimming shortened V by 1 base and J by 3 bases, and 9 bases separated the two germline ends. From germline, CDR1 is SNHLY and CDR2 FYNNEI. The CDR3 is CASSEGQPANEKLFF. CDR3 sequence (DNA): TGTGCCAGCAGTGAAGGACAGCCGGCTAATGAAAAACTGTTTTTT.

The chain's CDR3 is CASSLGASGSSYEQYF. CDR3 sequence (DNA): TGCGCCAGCAGCTTGGGGGCTAGCGGGAGCTCCTACGAGCAGTACTTC. V and J are TRBV5-1 and TRBJ2-7; TRBD2 agrees at 10 bases. Germline V lookup: CDR1 SGHRS, CDR2 YFSETQ. The length of the CDR3 is 16 residues. Trimming cost V 0 bases and J 0 bases; bases outside gene matches: 3.

This clonotype was recorded a few times. The V gene is TRBV27, the J gene TRBJ2-1; D unclear. V lost 10 bases to trimming and J lost 0 bases, with 10 bases between them. The V gene's germline CDR1 is MNHEY and CDR2 SMNVEV (reference sequence). The CDR3 covers 13 residues. The CDR3 DNA is TGTGCCACCAGAGAGAGCTCCTACAATGAGCAGTTCTTC. Its protein is CATRESSYNEQFF.

V and J are TRBV28 and TRBJ2-6; no clear D. The CDR3 sequence is 15 residues long. Per the germline V gene, CDR1 is MDHEN and CDR2 is SYDVKM. V lost 2 bases and J 0 bases, leaving 5 bases between the germline ends. CDR3 sequence (DNA): TGTGCCAGCAGTTTAGGACGCTCTGGGGCCAACGTCCTGACTTTC. Protein product: CASSLGRSGANVLTF.

The CDR3 here is CASSPELLVRASPLHF. The CDR3 bases are TGCGCCAGCAGCCCGGAGTTATTGGTGAGAGCTTCACCCCTCCACTTT. The chain links TRBV5-1 to TRBJ1-6; D uncertain. CDR1 SGHRS and CDR2 YFSETQ come from the germline V gene. V shed 4 bases and J shed 9 bases, with 20 bases lying between them. The CDR3 spans 16 residues.

CDR3 sequence (DNA): TGTGCCAGCAGCTTAGCCACCGGGACTAGCTCCGGTGAGCAGTTCTTC. Translated, it gives CASSLATGTSSGEQFF. The chain uses TRBV11-3 and TRBJ2-1; TRBD2 matches 9 bases. The CDR3 contains 16 residues. Germline V gene lookup returns CDR1 SGHNT and CDR2 YENEEA. V lost 1 base, J lost 9 bases, and 10 bases stayed unmatched.

This rearrangement joins TRBV10-3 to TRBJ2-1; 13 bases agree with TRBD2. The CDR3 consists of 16 residues. Germline CDR1 and CDR2: ENHRY and SYGVKD. V lost 4 bases, J lost 8 bases, and 8 bases stayed unmatched. CDR3 coding DNA: TGTGCCATCAGTGGGACCGGGACTAGCGGGATCTATGAGCAGTTCTTC. This sequence encodes CAISGTGTSGIYEQFF.

This clonotype was counted between two and nine times. The rearrangement links TRBV30 to TRBJ2-5; 7 bases agree with TRBD1. The germline V gene encodes CDR1 GTSNPN and CDR2 SVGIG (reference sequence). The trim removed 2 bases at V and 2 bases at J, leaving 8 bases unmatched. The CDR3 totals 15 residues. CDR3 coding DNA: TGTGCCTGGAGTCTGACCGGGACAGTTCAAGAGACCCAGTACTTC. Its translation is CAWSLTGTVQETQYF.

This clonotype was counted only a few times. The chain has TRBV14 and TRBJ2-1, with 9 nucleotides matching TRBD2. This CDR3 is 20 amino acids long. The V segment lost 3 bases and the J segment 0 bases; nucleotides outside the gene matches: 15. Germline V lookup: CDR1 SGHDN, CDR2 FVKESK. CDR3 nucleotides: TGTGCCAGCAGCCAGGGGCGGCGACTAGCGGCCTCGAGCTCCTACAATGAGCAGTTCTTC. Translating it yields CASSQGRRLAASSSYNEQFF.

A few counts support this clonotype. The rearrangement uses TRBV24-1 and TRBJ2-1, with unresolved D. Trimming left V 3 bases short and J 5 bases short, with 16 bases between. CDR1 is KGHDR and CDR2 is SFDVKD in the germline V gene. CDR3 size: 16 residues. CDR3 nucleotides: TGTGCCACCAGTGATGCCATACCGGGCCGCAACAATGAGCAGTTCTTC. Translation: CATSDAIPGRNNEQFF.

This clonotype appeared a few times. The chain couples TRBV6-2 or TRBV6-3 to TRBJ1-1; 7 bases are shared with TRBD1. The CDR3 is made up of 13 amino acids. J gave up 10 bases and V 7 bases, and 12 bases lay outside the gene matches. From germline, CDR1 is MNHEY and CDR2 SVGEGT. CDR3 DNA sequence: TGTGCCAGCACCGCCTCGGGACAGCCCCTAGCTTTCTTT. Amino acids: CASTASGQPLAFF.

This sequence joins TRBV5-1 and TRBJ2-4; either TRBD1 or TRBD2 may fit D (5 bases each). V was cut by 3 bases and J by 6 bases, with 10 bases left in between. CDR3 length equals 13 residues. Germline lookup yields CDR1 SGHRS and CDR2 YFSETQ. The CDR3 is CASSSVGGNIQYF. The DNA for the CDR3 is TGCGCCAGCAGCTCGGTTGGGGGAAACATTCAGTACTTC. The variable domain in full, with the rest retrieved from reference TRBV5-1 and TRBJ2-4, is KAGVTQTPRYLIKTRGQQVTLSCSPISGHRSVSWYQQTPGQGLQFLFEYFSETQRNKGNFPGRFSGRQFSNSRSEMNVSTLELGDSALYLCASSSVGGNIQYFGAGTRLSVL.

The chain joins TRBV6-5 to TRBJ2-1; 8 bases fit TRBD2. The V and J ends lost 0 bases and 8 bases, in that order; junction bases with no gene match: 15. The germline V gene encodes CDR1 MNHEY and CDR2 SVGAGI. This CDR3 has 18 amino acids. DNA for the CDR3: TGTGCCAGCAGTTACTCCCCAGGGACTAGAGGATTTTGGGATGAGCAGTTCTTC. It codes for CASSYSPGTRGFWDEQFF.

The gene calls are TRBV5-1 and TRBJ2-7; 7 bases line up with TRBD2. The CDR3 has 14 residues. Trimming cost V 2 bases and J 4 bases; bases outside gene matches: 6. Germline V gene data show CDR1 as SGHRS and CDR2 as YFSETQ. Here the CDR3 reads CASSFSGLEYEQYF. CDR3 bases: TGCGCCAGCAGCTTTTCCGGACTAGAGTACGAGCAGTACTTC.

Only a few counts were recorded for this clonotype. This chain connects TRBV6-1 to TRBJ1-2; TRBD1 agrees at 7 bases. Germline values: CDR1 MNHNS, CDR2 SASEGT. The CDR3 contains 13 residues. V trimming: 5 bases; J trimming: 7 bases; junction bases outside the gene matches: 7. Here the CDR3 DNA reads TGTGCCAGCAGTAGAACAGGGGAAAGTGGCTACACCTTC. This codes for CASSRTGESGYTF.

The chain links TRBV29-1 to TRBJ1-2; 11 bases line up with TRBD1. The CDR3 is 15 amino acids. Germline V gives CDR1 SQVTM, CDR2 ANQGSEA. V dropped 7 bases and J dropped 5; count of bases not matched to a gene: 12. Here the CDR3 DNA reads TGCAGCGCCGCCACAGGACAGGGGGCCGGGTATGGCTACACCTTC. Encoded protein: CSAATGQGAGYGYTF.

This clonotype has more than one count but fewer than ten. The chain uses TRBV5-1 and TRBJ1-5; no firm D call. Germline V gene sequence: CDR1 SGHRS, CDR2 YFSETQ. The V end was cut by 0 bases, the J end by 7 bases, with 14 bases between. CDR3 length: 15 amino acids. In nucleotides, the CDR3 is TGCGCCAGCAGCTTGGGTGCCGGCAGCCACCAGCCCCAGCATTTT. Protein: CASSLGAGSHQPQHF.

This rearrangement joins TRBV5-1 to TRBJ2-7; 15 nucleotides line up with TRBD2. The CDR3 spans 16 residues. Germline-derived CDR1 and CDR2 are SGHRS and YFSETQ. J lost 8 bases, V lost 0 bases, and 6 bases had no gene match. The CDR3 DNA sequence: TGCGCCAGCAGCTTGGACGGACTAGCGGGAGGGCCGCAGCAGTACTTC. Its protein product is CASSLDGLAGGPQQYF.

The chain recombines TRBV28 with TRBJ1-2, with D possibly matching TRBD1 (6 bases). The ends were cut back, 4 bases at V and 8 bases at J, with 17 bases in the middle. CDR3 length: 14 residues. Per the germline V gene, CDR1 is MDHEN and CDR2 is SYDVKM. CDR3 in amino acids: CASSYIGGGRGYTF. In DNA, the CDR3 is TGTGCCAGCAGTTATATTGGGGGGGGCCGAGGCTACACCTTC.

The chain has TRBV20-1 and TRBJ2-1; 11 nucleotides match TRBD2. J was trimmed by 2 bases and V by 2 bases; bases with no gene match: 2. The germline V gene has CDR1 DFQATT and CDR2 SNEGSKA (reference sequence). The CDR3 extends over 15 amino acids. The CDR3 region is CSARKLAGAYNEQFF. As DNA, the CDR3 is TGCAGTGCTAGAAAACTAGCGGGAGCCTACAATGAGCAGTTCTTC.

This chain connects TRBV5-1 to TRBJ2-1, with 7 nucleotides matching TRBD2. The V gene's germline CDR1 is SGHRS and CDR2 YFSETQ. The J segment lost 9 bases and the V segment lost 3 bases, leaving 15 bases of the junction unmatched. This CDR3 spans 16 amino acids. CDR3 region: CASSSGTIHPGGEQFF. In DNA, the CDR3 is TGCGCCAGCAGCTCCGGGACTATCCATCCCGGGGGTGAGCAGTTCTTC.

This clonotype has more than one count but fewer than ten. The V gene is TRBV20-1, the J gene TRBJ1-3; D is unclear. The V end was cut by 1 base, the J end by 1 base, with 11 bases between. The CDR3 consists of 15 residues. Looked up from germline, CDR1 is DFQATT and CDR2 is SNEGSKA (reference sequence). The CDR3 loop reads CSARVSGNSGNTIYF. Written as DNA, the CDR3 is TGCAGTGCTAGAGTGTCTGGTAATTCTGGAAACACCATATATTTT.